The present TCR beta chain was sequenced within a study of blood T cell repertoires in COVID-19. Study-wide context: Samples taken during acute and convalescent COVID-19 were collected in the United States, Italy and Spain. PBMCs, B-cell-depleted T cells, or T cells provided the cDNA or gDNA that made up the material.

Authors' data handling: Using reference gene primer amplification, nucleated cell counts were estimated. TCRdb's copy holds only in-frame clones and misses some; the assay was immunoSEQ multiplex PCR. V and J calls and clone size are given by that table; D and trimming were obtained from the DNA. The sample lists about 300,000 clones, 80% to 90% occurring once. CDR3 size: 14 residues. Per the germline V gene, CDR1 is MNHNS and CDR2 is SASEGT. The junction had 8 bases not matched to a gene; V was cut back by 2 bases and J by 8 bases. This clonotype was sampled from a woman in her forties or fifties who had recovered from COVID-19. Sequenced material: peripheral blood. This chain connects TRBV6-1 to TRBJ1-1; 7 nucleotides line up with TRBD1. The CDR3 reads CASSENRGISEAFF. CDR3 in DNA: TGTGCCAGCAGTGAAAACAGGGGAATTAGCGAAGCTTTCTTT.